This T cell receptor (beta chain) was sequenced in a study of cytomegalovirus exposure and HLA in healthy donors. CDR1 SQVTM and CDR2 ANQGSEA come from the germline V gene. V lost 4 bases and J lost 4; bases outside the gene matches: 5. The CDR3 spans 13 residues. Turning to this clone: Antigen specificity is unknown.

Study-wide points: Some segments of the V type, notably TRBV6-2 and TRBV6-3, were excluded as indistinguishable. An analysis that was carried out later associated 17,000 or so TCR beta sequences with HLA alleles at 0.05 false discovery rate. The study flagged roughly 150 TCR beta chains as cytomegalovirus-associated.

The PCR ran on 60 Vbeta and 13 Jbeta primers. The repertoire was sequenced with immunoSEQ multiplex PCR; TCRdb's copy has only in-frame clones and lacks some. The repertoire holds about 210,000 clones, with about four fifths as singletons. The V call is TRBV29-1, the J call TRBJ2-3, with TRBD1 identical over 7 bases. Sequencing was performed on PBMCs. The sequence was collected from a woman in her fifties or sixties in good health and CMV-seropositive. CDR3 region: CSVVGQVSDTQYF. The CDR3 nucleotides read TGCAGCGTTGTAGGACAGGTGTCAGATACGCAGTATTTT.